The 3 T cell receptor beta chains below all came from one sample that was sequenced in a study of molecular identifiers for immune sequencing clone quantification. In TCRdb, the PCR reads were re-called with MiXCR into one record per CDR3 protein. The sample records about 86,000 distinct CDR3 sequences, around 27% being singletons. Sequencing used naive CD8+ T cells from blood, with Jurkat cell RNA spiked in. The sample's subset: FACS-sorted CD8+CD4-CCR7+CD45RA+ naive T cells. These receptors all come from a human donor in good health. Some libraries in this study had Jurkat cell RNA spiked in.

CDR3 bases: TGCAGTGCTAGAGGGGAGCCGATCGACGAGCAGTACTTC. Protein product: CSARGEPIDEQYF. The gene calls are TRBV20-1 and TRBJ2-7; possible D gene TRBD2, 5 bases. Per the germline V gene, CDR1 is DFQATT and CDR2 is SNEGSKA (reference sequence). With 1 base removed from V and 5 bases from J, the gap between germline ends came to 12 bases. The CDR3 loop spans 13 amino acids.

As to this clonotype: A much larger clone lies a single base off, so this may be a read error. The J gene is TRBJ2-7, the V gene TRBV7-9, with 11 nucleotides matching TRBD2. CDR1 SEHNR and CDR2 FQNEAQ come from the germline V gene (reference sequence). The CDR3 is 16 residues long. CDR3 nucleotides: TGTGCCGGCAGCAATAGACTAGCGGGGACCTCCGAGGAGCAGTACTTC. Protein sequence: CAGSNRLAGTSEEQYF.

This clonotype has a handful of counts. The rearrangement uses TRBV27 and TRBJ2-1; possibly TRBD2 for D (5 bases). CDR1 and CDR2 from the germline V gene are MNHEY and SMNVEV (reference sequence). The CDR3 is made up of 14 amino acids. V shed 7 bases and J shed 2 bases, with 12 bases lying between them. The CDR3 DNA is TGTGCCAGCACCACGGGGAGTCCCTACAATGAGCAGTTCTTC. Amino acid sequence: CASTTGSPYNEQFF.